This TCR beta chain was profiled in a study of Ad26.COV2.S vaccination and SARS-CoV-2 variants. Treatment of the sample: around 19 received Ad26.COV2.S at low or high dose, single or two shots; 5 received placebo; per-sample allocation not given. Day 63 after the first injection of vaccine or placebo was the sampling time. The method was immunoSEQ multiplex PCR; TCRdb's version includes in-frame clones alone and lacks a portion of them. The profile covers about 390,000 clones, with about nine tenths appearing a single time and more than 1.5% taken by the ten largest. CDR3 length equals 12 residues. From germline, CDR1 is MNHEY and CDR2 SMNVEV (reference sequence). V was clipped by 4 bases and J by 9 bases, with 7 bases between them.

This specimen consisted of peripheral blood, obtained in a trial of Ad26.COV2.S vaccine versus placebo. This chain joins TRBV27 and TRBJ1-6; D is uncertain. The receptor was derived from a person between 18 and 65 years old who received the Ad26.COV2.S COVID-19 vaccine or a placebo. CDR3 DNA: TGTGCCAGCAGTTGGTTTGGTTCACCCCTCCACTTT. Encoded protein: CASSWFGSPLHF.